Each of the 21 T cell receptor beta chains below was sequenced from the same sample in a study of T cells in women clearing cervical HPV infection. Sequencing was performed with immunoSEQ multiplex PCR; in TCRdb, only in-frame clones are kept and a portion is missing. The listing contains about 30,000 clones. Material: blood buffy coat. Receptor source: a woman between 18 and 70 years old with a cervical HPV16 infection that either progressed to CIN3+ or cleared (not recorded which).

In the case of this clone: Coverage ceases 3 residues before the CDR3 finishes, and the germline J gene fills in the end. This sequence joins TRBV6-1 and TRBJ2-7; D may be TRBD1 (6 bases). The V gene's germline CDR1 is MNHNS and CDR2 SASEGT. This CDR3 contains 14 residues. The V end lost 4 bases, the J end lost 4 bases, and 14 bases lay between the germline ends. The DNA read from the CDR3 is TGTGCCAGCAGTGTTGGCAGGGGATGGTACGAG. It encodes CASSVGRGWYE. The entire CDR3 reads CASSVGRGWYEQYF.

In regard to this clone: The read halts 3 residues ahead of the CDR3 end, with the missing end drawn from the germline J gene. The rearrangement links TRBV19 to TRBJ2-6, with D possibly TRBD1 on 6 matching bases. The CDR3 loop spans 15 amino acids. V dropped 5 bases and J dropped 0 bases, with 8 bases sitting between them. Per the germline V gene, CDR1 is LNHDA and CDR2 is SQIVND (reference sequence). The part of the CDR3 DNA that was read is TGTGCCAGTAGTGACAGGATCTCTGGGGCCAACGTC. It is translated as CASSDRISGANV. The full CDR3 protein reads CASSDRISGANVLTF.

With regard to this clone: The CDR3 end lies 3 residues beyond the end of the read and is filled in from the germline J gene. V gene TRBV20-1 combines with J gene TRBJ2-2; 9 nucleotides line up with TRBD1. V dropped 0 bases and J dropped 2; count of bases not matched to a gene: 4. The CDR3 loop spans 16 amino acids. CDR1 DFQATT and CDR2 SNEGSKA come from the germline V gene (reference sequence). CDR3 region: CSAREGTGFNTGELFF. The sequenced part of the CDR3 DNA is TGCAGTGCTAGAGAAGGGACAGGGTTCAACACCGGGGAG.

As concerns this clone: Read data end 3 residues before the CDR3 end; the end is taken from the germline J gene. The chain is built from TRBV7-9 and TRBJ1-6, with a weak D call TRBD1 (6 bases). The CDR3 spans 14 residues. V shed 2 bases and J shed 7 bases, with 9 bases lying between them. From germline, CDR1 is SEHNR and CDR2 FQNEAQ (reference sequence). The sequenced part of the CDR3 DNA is TGTGCCAGCAGCTTAAAACAGGGAAATTCACCC. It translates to CASSLKQGNSP. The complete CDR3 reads CASSLKQGNSPLHF.

This chain's CDR3 is CASSRSGLNTGELFF. The CDR3 DNA, read in part, is TGTGCCAGCTCACGCAGCGGGCTAAACACCGGGGAG. The V gene is TRBV18, the J gene TRBJ2-2, with D perhaps TRBD2 (6 bases). The CDR3 goes on 3 residues after the read ends, and that part is filled in from the germline J gene. The CDR3 sequence is 15 residues long. CDR1 is KGHSH and CDR2 is LQKENI in the germline V gene. Trimming took off 4 bases at V and 2 bases at J, with 11 bases between the two ends.

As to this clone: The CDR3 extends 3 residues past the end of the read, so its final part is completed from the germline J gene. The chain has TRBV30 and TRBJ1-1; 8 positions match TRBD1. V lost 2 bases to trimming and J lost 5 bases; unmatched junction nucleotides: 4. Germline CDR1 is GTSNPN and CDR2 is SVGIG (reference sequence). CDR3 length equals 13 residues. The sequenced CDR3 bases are TGTGCCTGGAGTAAGCAGGGGGCGACTGAA. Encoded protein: CAWSKQGATE. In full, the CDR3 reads CAWSKQGATEAFF.

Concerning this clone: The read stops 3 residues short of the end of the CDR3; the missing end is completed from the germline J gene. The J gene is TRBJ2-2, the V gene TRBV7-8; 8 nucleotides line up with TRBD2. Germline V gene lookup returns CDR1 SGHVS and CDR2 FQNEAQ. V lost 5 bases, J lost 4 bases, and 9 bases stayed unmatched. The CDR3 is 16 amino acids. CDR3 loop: CASSRTGGGRTGELFF. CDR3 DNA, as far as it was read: TGTGCCAGCAGCCGGACGGGGGGGGGTCGCACCGGGGAG.

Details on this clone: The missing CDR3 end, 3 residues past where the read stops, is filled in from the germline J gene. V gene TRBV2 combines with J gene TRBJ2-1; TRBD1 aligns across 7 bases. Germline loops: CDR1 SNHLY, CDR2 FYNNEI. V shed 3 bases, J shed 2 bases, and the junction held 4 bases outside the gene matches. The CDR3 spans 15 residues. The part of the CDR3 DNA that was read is TGTGCCAGCAGTGAGAACAGGGGCACCTACAATGAG. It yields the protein CASSENRGTYNE. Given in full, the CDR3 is CASSENRGTYNEQFF.

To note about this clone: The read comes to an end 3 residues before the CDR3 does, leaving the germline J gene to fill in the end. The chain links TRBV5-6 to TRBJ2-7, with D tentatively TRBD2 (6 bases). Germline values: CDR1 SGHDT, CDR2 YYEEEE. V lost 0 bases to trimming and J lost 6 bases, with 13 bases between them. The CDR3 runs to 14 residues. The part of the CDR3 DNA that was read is TGTGCCAGCAGCTTGGAAGGGACTGGCCCCGAG. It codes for CASSLEGTGPE. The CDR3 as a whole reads CASSLEGTGPEQYF.

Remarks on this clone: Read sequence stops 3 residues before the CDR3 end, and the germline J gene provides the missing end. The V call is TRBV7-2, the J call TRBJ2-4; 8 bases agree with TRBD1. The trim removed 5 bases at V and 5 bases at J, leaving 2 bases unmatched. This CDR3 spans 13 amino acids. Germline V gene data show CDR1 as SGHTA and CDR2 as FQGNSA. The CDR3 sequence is CASSTGGQNIQYF. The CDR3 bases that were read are TGTGCCAGCAGCACAGGGGGGCAAAACATT.

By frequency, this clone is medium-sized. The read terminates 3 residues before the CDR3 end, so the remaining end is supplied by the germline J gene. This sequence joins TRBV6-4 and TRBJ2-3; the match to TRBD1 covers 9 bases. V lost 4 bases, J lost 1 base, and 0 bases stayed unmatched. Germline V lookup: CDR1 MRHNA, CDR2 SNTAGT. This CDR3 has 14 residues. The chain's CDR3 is CASSGTGGTDTQYF. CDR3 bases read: TGTGCCAGCAGTGGGACAGGGGGCACAGATACG.

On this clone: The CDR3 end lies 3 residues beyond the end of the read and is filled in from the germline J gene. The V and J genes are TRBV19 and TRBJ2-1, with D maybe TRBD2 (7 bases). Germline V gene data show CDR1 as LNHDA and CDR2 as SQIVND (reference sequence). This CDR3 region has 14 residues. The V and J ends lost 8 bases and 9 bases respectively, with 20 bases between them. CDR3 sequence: CASAVGGRRSEQFF. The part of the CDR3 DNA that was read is TGTGCCAGTGCGGTGGGGGGGCGCCGGAGTGAG.

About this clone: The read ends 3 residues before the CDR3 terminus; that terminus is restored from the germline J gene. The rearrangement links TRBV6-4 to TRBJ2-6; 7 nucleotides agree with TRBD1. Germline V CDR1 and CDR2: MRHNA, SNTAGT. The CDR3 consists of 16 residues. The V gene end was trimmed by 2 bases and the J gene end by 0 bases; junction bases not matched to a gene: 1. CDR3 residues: CASSDGTVSGANVLTF. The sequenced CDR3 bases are TGTGCCAGCAGTGACGGGACAGTCTCTGGGGCCAACGTC.

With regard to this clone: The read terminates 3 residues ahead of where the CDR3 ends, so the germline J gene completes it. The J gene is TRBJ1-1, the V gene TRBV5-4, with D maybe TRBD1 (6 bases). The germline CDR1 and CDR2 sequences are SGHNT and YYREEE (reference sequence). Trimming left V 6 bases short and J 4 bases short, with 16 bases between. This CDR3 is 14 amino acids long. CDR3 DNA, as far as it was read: TGTGCCAGCATCAATGGGGGCGCAGGCACTGAA. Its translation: CASINGGAGTE. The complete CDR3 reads CASINGGAGTEAFF.

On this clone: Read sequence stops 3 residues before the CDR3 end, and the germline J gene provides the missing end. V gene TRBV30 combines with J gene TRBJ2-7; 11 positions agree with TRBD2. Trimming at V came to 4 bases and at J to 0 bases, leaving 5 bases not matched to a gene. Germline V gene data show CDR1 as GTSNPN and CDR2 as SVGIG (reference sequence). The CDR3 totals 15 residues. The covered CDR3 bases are TGTGCCTGGAATTGGACTAGCGGGTCCTCCTACGAG. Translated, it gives CAWNWTSGSSYE. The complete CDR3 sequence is CAWNWTSGSSYEQYF. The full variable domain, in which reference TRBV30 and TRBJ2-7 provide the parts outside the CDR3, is SQTIHQWPATLVQPVGSPLSLECTVEGTSNPNLYWYRQAAGRGLQLLFYSVGIGQISSEVPQNLSASRPQDRQFILSSKKLLLSDSGFYLCAWNWTSGSSYEQYFGPGTRLTVT.

CDR3 region: CASSFGTGGDHTQYF. The CDR3 bases that were read are TGCGCCAGCAGCTTCGGAACTGGCGGGGACCATACG. The V and J genes are TRBV5-1 and TRBJ2-3; D may be TRBD2 (6 bases). The read terminates 3 residues ahead of where the CDR3 ends, so the germline J gene completes it. CDR3 size: 15 residues. The V and J ends lost 2 bases and 7 bases respectively, with 17 bases between them. The V gene's germline CDR1 is SGHRS and CDR2 YFSETQ.

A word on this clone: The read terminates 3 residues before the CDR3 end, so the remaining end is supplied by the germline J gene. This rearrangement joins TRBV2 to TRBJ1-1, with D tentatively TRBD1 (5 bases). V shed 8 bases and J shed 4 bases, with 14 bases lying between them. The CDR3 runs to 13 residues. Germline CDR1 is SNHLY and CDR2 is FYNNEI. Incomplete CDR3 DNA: TGTGCCAGCTCACCGGGGGTTGGCACTGAA. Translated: CASSPGVGTE. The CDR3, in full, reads CASSPGVGTEAFF.

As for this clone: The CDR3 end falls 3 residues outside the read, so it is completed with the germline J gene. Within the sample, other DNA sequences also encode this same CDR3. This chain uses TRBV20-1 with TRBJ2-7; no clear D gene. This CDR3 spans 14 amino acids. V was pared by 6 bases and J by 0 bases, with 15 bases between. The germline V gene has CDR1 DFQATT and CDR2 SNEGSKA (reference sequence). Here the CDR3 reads CSAVSTSNSYEQYF. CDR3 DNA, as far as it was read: TGCAGTGCCGTTTCCACTTCCAACTCCTACGAG.

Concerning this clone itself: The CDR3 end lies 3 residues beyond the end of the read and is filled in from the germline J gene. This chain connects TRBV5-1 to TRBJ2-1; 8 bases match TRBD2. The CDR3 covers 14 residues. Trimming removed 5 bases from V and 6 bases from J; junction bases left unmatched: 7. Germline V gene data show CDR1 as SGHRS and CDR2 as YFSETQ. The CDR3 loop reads CASSGGTSGNEQFF. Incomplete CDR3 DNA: TGCGCCAGCAGTGGAGGGACTAGTGGCAATGAG.

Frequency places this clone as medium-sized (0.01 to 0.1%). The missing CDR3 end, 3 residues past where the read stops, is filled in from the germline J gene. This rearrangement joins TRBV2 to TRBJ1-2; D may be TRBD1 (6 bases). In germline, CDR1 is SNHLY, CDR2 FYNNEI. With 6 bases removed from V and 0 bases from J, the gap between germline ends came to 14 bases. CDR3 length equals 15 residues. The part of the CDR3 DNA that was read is TGTGCCAGCAGGGACGGACAGCAAGCTAACTATGGC. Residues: CASRDGQQANYG. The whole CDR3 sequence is CASRDGQQANYGYTF. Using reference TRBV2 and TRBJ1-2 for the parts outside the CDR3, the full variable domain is EPEVTQTPSHQVTQMGQEVILRCVPISNHLYFYWYRQILGQKVEFLVSFYNNEISEKSEIFDDQFSVERPDGSNFTLKIRSTKLEDSAMYFCASRDGQQANYGYTFGSGTRLTVV.

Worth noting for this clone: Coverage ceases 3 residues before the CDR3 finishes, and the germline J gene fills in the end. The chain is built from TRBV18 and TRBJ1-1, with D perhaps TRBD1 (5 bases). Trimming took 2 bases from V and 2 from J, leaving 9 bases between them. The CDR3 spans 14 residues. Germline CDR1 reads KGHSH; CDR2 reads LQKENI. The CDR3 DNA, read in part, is TGTGCCAGCTCACCAGTCAGGGCAAACACTGAA. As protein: CASSPVRANTE. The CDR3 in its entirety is CASSPVRANTEAFF.